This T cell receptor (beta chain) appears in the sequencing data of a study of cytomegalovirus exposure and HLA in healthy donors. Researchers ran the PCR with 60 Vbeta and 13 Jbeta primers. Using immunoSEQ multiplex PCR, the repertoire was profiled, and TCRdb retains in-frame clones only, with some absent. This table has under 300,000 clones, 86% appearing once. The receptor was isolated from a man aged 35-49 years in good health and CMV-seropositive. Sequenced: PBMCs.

The CDR3 DNA reads TGTGCCAGCACGCCGGACAGGGGGCGAGGTGAAGCTTTCTTT. This codes for CASTPDRGRGEAFF. The J gene is TRBJ1-1, the V gene TRBV7-2; TRBD1 matches at 11 bases. V dropped 7 bases and J dropped 7; count of bases not matched to a gene: 8. The CDR3 has 14 amino acids. CDR1 SGHTA and CDR2 FQGNSA come from the germline V gene.